One sample yielded the 6 T cell receptor beta chains listed below, sequenced in a study of blood T cell repertoires in COVID-19 (dated by TCRdb to 2018 to 2021). The library was made by the immunoSEQ multiplex PCR assay. TCRdb limited this immuneACCESS table to in-frame rearrangements with V and J called. A share of clones is missing; checked studies link under half to unresolved V genes, and the rest is unexplained. The sample table contains about 200,000 clones; only one count was recorded for roughly 80% of them. 7.8% of the sample comes from the top ten. The sample comprised peripheral blood. The source is an elderly woman with COVID-19, enrolled during active disease.

The rearrangement joins TRBV3-1 (or the pseudogene TRBV3-2) to TRBJ1-6; D unresolved. This CDR3 spans 13 amino acids. The germline gives CDR1 LGHDT, CDR2 YNNKEL (reference sequence). Trimming pared 0 bases from V and 9 bases from J, leaving 6 bases between. CDR3 DNA: TGTGCCAGCAGCCAAGAGCGGGCTTCACCCCTCCACTTT. Protein sequence: CASSQERASPLHF.

The rearrangement uses TRBV7-8 and TRBJ2-7, with 9 positions matching TRBD1. Germline CDR1 SGHVS, CDR2 FQNEAQ. The V segment lost 7 bases and the J segment 1 base; nucleotides outside the gene matches: 8. CDR3 length equals 15 residues. This chain's CDR3 is CASTPGTGMSYEQYF. CDR3 nucleotides: TGTGCCAGCACCCCCGGGACAGGGATGTCCTACGAGCAGTACTTC.

This chain connects TRBV18 to TRBJ1-1, with 8 nucleotides matching TRBD1. The CDR3 has 13 amino acids. J gave up 4 bases and V 6 bases, and 4 bases lay outside the gene matches. The V gene's germline CDR1 is KGHSH and CDR2 LQKENI. The CDR3 protein is CASSPDRGTEAFF. In DNA form, the CDR3 reads TGTGCCAGCTCTCCCGACAGGGGCACTGAAGCTTTCTTT.

The chain combines TRBV18 with TRBJ1-1; possible D gene TRBD1, 6 bases. Germline V CDR1 and CDR2: KGHSH, LQKENI. The CDR3 covers 14 residues. Trimming took 2 bases from V and 2 from J, leaving 9 bases between them. CDR3 loop: CASSPTGRNTEAFF. The CDR3 nucleotides read TGTGCCAGCTCACCAACAGGGAGAAACACTGAAGCTTTCTTT.

In regard to this clone: Other DNA sequences in this sample translate to the same CDR3. CDR3 amino acids: CASSEQANYGYTF. The CDR3 DNA is TGTGCCAGCAGTGAGCAGGCTAACTATGGCTACACCTTC. The chain is built from TRBV6-1 and TRBJ1-2; D gene uncertain. V lost 3 bases, J lost 0 bases, and 5 bases lay in between. This CDR3 is built from 13 residues. Germline assignment: CDR1 MNHNS and CDR2 SASEGT.

The V gene is TRBV5-6, the J gene TRBJ2-5, with D maybe TRBD2 (5 bases). The CDR3 is made up of 16 amino acids. Germline V lookup: CDR1 SGHDT, CDR2 YYEEEE. Trimming removed 2 bases from V and 3 bases from J, with 17 bases in between. The CDR3 region has the DNA TGTGCCAGCAGCTTACCTCGGAGGCTGAGGGAAGAGACCCAGTACTTC. Encoded protein: CASSLPRRLREETQYF.